In this sample, the clone carrying this T cell receptor beta chain turned up a few times. The V end was cut by 2 bases, the J end by 4 bases, with 8 bases between. Germline values: CDR1 SEHNR, CDR2 FQNEAQ (reference sequence). This CDR3 comprises 13 residues. The data stem from a study of cytomegalovirus exposure and HLA in healthy donors. The PCR used 60 Vbeta and 13 Jbeta primers. Sequencing was performed with immunoSEQ multiplex PCR; in TCRdb, only in-frame clones are kept and a portion is missing. The table records some 180,000 clones, approximately 80% of them present only once. The receptor's source is a female donor in good health and CMV-seronegative. V gene TRBV7-9 combines with J gene TRBJ1-2; D uncertain. Sequenced input: PBMCs. The CDR3: CASSLTEIYGYTF. The CDR3 region has the DNA TGTGCCAGCAGCTTAACAGAAATCTATGGCTACACCTTC.